This T cell receptor beta chain comes out of a study of cytomegalovirus exposure and HLA in healthy donors. PCR used 60 Vbeta primers and 13 Jbeta primers. Data came from immunoSEQ multiplex PCR; TCRdb stores just in-frame clones and leaves some out. The data show about 130,000 clones, around three quarters seen once. CDR3 length: 14 residues. In germline, CDR1 is LNHDA, CDR2 SQIVND (reference sequence). The ends lost 8 bases at V and 4 bases at J; junction bases unmatched: 4. The V call is TRBV19, the J call TRBJ1-5; TRBD1 matches 11 bases. Material: PBMCs. This receptor was identified in a female donor in good health and CMV-seronegative. CDR3 sequence: CASRTGGSNQPQHF. The CDR3 DNA sequence: TGTGCCAGTCGGACAGGGGGCTCGAATCAGCCCCAGCATTTT.